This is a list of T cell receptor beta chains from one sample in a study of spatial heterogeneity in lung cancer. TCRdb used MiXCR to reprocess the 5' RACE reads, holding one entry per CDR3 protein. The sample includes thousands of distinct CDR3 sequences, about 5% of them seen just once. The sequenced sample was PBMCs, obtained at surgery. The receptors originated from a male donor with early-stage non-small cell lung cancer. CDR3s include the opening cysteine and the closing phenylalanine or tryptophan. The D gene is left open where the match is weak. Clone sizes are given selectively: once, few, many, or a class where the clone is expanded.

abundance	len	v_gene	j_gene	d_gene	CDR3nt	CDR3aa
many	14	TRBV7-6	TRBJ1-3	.	TGTGCCAGCAGCTTACCAGGGCCTGGAAACACCATATATTTT	CASSLPGPGNTIYF
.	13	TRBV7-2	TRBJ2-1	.	TGTGCCAGCAGCTTCCCCCCCTCGCTCTTCATGGTCTTC	CASSFPPSLFMVF
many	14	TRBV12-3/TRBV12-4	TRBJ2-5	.	TGTGCCAGCAGTTTAGGGGGGGCAGGAGAGACCCAGTACTTC	CASSLGGAGETQYF
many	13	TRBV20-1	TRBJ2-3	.	TGCAGTGCTCGAAAACTAGCAACAGATACGCAGTATTTT	CSARKLATDTQYF
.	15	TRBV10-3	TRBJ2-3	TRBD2	TGTGCCATCAGTGGGCGCGGGAGAGAGGAAGATACGCAGTATTTT	CAISGRGREEDTQYF
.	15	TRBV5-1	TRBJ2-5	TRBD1	TGCGCCAGCAGCCGAACCCGACAGGGGCAAGAGACCCAGTACTTC	CASSRTRQGQETQYF
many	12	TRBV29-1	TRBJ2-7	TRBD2	TGCAGCGTTGAAGGGGGGGGCTACGAGCAGTACTTC	CSVEGGGYEQYF
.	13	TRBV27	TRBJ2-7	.	TGTGCCAGCAGGGCGGGGTTGGGCCACGAGCAGTACTTC	CASRAGLGHEQYF
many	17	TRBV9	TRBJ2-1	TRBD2	TGTGCCAGCAGCGCCCGCCGCCCAGCGGGGGGAACTTATGAGCAGTTCTTC	CASSARRPAGGTYEQFF
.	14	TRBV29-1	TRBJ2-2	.	TGCAGCGTTACTGTCACGTCTAACACCGGGGAGCTGTTTTTT	CSVTVTSNTGELFF
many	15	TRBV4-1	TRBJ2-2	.	TGCGCCAGCAGCCAAGGACTAGTGGGAACCGGGGAGCTGTTTTTT	CASSQGLVGTGELFF
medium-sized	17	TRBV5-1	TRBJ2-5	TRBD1	TGCGCCAGCAGCTTGTCATTCGAGACAGGGGTCCAAGAGACCCAGTACTTC	CASSLSFETGVQETQYF
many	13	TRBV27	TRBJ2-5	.	TGTGCCAGCAGTTTCCTAGGGGTAGAGACCCAGTACTTC	CASSFLGVETQYF
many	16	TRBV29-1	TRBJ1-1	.	TGCAGCGTTGAAGATCACCCAGGTCTAATGAACACTGAAGCTTTCTTT	CSVEDHPGLMNTEAFF
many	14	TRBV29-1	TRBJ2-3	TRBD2	TGCAGCGCCCGCAGACTAGCCGTCACAGATACGCAGTATTTT	CSARRLAVTDTQYF
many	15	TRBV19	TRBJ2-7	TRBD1	TGTGCCAGTAGGGTTACCGGGACAGGCTCCTACGAGCAGTACTTC	CASRVTGTGSYEQYF